This T cell receptor (beta chain) derives from a study of cytomegalovirus exposure and HLA in healthy donors. Study observations and caveats: In an earlier analysis, most TCR beta V segments were productive about 90% or about 30% of the time.

No CMV serostatus entry exists for this donor. Amplification used 60 Vbeta primers and 13 Jbeta primers. Clones were read by immunoSEQ multiplex PCR, and TCRdb kept only the in-frame ones, dropping some. This sample yields some 140,000 clones, of which around 80% are seen a single time; approximately 4.8% belongs to the top ten. This clone showed up just a few times. The antigen remains undetermined. The CDR3 totals 14 residues. V trimming: 1 base; J trimming: 2 bases; junction bases outside the gene matches: 2. Per the germline V gene, CDR1 is SGHNT and CDR2 is YENEEA. The sequencing sample was made of PBMCs. The rearrangement uses TRBV11-3 and TRBJ2-7, with 7 bases fitting TRBD2. The clonotype was recovered from a man aged 30 to 45 in good health. The CDR3 region has the DNA TGTGCCAGCAGCTTAGGACTAGCACCCTACGAGCAGTACTTC. This gives the protein CASSLGLAPYEQYF.